This T cell receptor beta chain originates from a study of CD4 T cells in relation to SARS-CoV-2 and coronaviruses. Overall study context: ViraFEST: approximately 10-day antigen culture of PBMCs, then TCR beta CDR3 sequencing. Negative control cultures got HIV-1 Nef peptides or no peptide.

Unexposed donor CD4+ T cells date from about 2010-2018, before the COVID-19 pandemic. After roughly 9 days of culture, CD4+ T cells were isolated. Cells permitting, SARS-CoV-2 S/N and four cold-coronavirus spikes were tested on unexposed-donor CD4+ T cells. Study-level findings and limits: About 65% of donors had memory CD4+ clonotypes crossrecognizing SARS-CoV-2 and common cold coronavirus spike.

The method was immunoSEQ multiplex PCR; TCRdb's version includes in-frame clones alone and lacks a portion of them. The sample has around 31,000 clones; around 72% are singletons. Note on this clone: The antigen remains undetermined.

Material for sequencing was CD4+ T cells from PBMCs, cultured in vitro. This TCR derives from a human donor in good health.

DNA for the CDR3: TGCGCCAGCAGCCAAGATGGACAGGGTTATGGCTACACCTTC. As protein: CASSQDGQGYGYTF. V and J are TRBV4-3 and TRBJ1-2; TRBD1 matches at 8 bases. CDR3 length equals 14 residues. J lost 5 bases, V lost 0 bases, and 2 bases had no gene match. Germline V gives CDR1 LGHNA, CDR2 YSLEER.